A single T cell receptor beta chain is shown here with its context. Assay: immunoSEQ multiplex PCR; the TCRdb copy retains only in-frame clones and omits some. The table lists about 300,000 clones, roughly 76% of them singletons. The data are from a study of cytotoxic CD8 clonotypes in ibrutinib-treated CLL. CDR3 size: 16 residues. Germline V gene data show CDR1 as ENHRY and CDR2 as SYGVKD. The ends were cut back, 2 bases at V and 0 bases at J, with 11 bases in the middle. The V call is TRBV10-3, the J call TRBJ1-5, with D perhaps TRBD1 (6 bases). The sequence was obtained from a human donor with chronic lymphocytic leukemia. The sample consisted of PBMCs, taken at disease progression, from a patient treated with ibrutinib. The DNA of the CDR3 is TGTGCCATCAGTGAGACAGGGCAGTATAGCAATCAGCCCCAGCATTTT. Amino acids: CAISETGQYSNQPQHF.